This T cell receptor beta chain was recovered during a study of PD-1 blockade in classical Hodgkin lymphoma. Across the whole study: A 3 mg/kg intravenous dose of nivolumab was received by patients every 2 weeks.

All trial patients relapsed after autologous stem cell transplantation. CDR1 SGHDT and CDR2 YYEEEE come from the germline V gene. V shed 0 bases and J shed 5 bases, with 8 bases lying between them. The CDR3 loop spans 14 amino acids. Study results and limitations: Researchers reported that CD4+ TCR diversity, though not CD8+, rose significantly by C4D1. Patients starting nivolumab under 1 year after ASCT were excluded. Newly diagnosed patients reportedly trailed healthy donors in baseline TCR diversity.

TCRdb keeps only in-frame clones here, not all; method: immunoSEQ multiplex PCR. The data contain about 27,000 clones, under 85% of them singletons. To note about this clone: The antigen is unknown. Other DNA sequences in this specimen translate into the identical CDR3.

Source: peripheral blood mononuclear cells (PBMCs), taken before the second cycle of nivolumab. The gene calls are TRBV5-6 and TRBJ1-4; D unclear. The sequence was obtained from a human donor with classical Hodgkin lymphoma. The CDR3 protein is CASSLDRLNEKLFF. The CDR3 DNA reads as TGTGCCAGCAGCTTGGACAGATTAAATGAAAAACTGTTTTTT.